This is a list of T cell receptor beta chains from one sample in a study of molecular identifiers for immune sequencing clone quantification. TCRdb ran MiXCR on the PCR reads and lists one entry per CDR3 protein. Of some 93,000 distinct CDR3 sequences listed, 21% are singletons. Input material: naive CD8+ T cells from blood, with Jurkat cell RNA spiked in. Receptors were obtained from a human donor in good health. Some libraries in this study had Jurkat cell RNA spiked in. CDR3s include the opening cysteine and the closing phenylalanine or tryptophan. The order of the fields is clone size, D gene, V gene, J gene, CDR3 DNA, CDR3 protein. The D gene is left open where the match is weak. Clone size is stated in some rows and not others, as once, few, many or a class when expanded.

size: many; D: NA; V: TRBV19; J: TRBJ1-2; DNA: TGTGCCAGTACTCCAGGAGTTGGGTATGGCTACACCTTC; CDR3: CASTPGVGYGYTF
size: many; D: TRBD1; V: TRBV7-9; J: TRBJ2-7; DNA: TGTGCCAGCAGCTTAGGCGTGGGACAGAGGTCCTACGAGCAGTACTTC; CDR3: CASSLGVGQRSYEQYF
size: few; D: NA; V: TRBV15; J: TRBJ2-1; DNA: TGTGCCACCAGCAGAGATCTGGCAGATGAGCAGTTCTTC; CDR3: CATSRDLADEQFF
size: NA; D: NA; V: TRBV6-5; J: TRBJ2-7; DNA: TGTGCCAGCAGTTACACCGACGGCTACGAGCAGTACTTC; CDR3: CASSYTDGYEQYF
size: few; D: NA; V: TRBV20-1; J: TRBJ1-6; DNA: TGCAGTGCTAGAGTCCCTAATACACCCCTCCACTTT; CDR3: CSARVPNTPLHF
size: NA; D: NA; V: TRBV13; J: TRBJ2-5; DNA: TGTGCCAGCAGCTTAAGGGCTCGTGGGGCAGAGACCCAGTACTTC; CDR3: CASSLRARGAETQYF
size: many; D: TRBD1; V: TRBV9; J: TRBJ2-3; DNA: TGTGCCAGCAGCGTAGAAGGGGGCGGCACAGATACGCAGTATTTT; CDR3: CASSVEGGGTDTQYF
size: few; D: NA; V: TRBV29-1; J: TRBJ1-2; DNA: TGCAGCGTTGAAGGTTGGAACAGGGAGAACTATGGCTACACCTTC; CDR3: CSVEGWNRENYGYTF
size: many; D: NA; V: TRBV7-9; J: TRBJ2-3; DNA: TGTGCCAGCAGCTTAACTCCCGCGTCCACAGATACGCAGTATTTT; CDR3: CASSLTPASTDTQYF
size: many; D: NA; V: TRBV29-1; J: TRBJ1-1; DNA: TGCAGCGTTGAAATTGGTGGCAGTCGGACTGAAGCTTTCTTT; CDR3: CSVEIGGSRTEAFF
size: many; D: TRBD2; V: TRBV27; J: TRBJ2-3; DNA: TGTGCCAGCAGTTTGCTCGGGACTAGCGGCACAGATACGCAGTATTTT; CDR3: CASSLLGTSGTDTQYF
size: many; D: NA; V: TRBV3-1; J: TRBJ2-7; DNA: TGTGCCAGCACTATAAGCGGTGGAGGAGCGTACGAGCAGTACTTC; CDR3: CASTISGGGAYEQYF
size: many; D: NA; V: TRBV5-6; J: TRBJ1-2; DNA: TGTGCCAGCAGCCCTGCGGACCCCCTTTTTCCTAACTATGGCTACACCTTC; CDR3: CASSPADPLFPNYGYTF
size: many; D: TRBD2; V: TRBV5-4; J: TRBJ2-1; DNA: TGTGCCAGCAGCTCAAAAAGCGGGGGGGCCTTGAATGAGCAGTTCTTC; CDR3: CASSSKSGGALNEQFF
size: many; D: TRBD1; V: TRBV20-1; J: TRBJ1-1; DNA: TGCAGTGCTAGAGATTGGAGGGACAGGAACACTGAAGCTTTCTTT; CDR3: CSARDWRDRNTEAFF
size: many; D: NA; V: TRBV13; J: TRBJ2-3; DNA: TGTGCCAGCCAGGAGTCGCCAAGCACAGATACGCAGTATTTT; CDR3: CASQESPSTDTQYF
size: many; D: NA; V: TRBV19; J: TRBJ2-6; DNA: TGTGCCAGTACGCCCCTTACGGCTGGGGCCAACGTCCTGACTTTC; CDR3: CASTPLTAGANVLTF
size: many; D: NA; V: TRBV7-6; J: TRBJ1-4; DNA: TGTGCCAGCAGCCCCTCTTTTTCGAAAAATGAAAAACTGTTTTTT; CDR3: CASSPSFSKNEKLFF
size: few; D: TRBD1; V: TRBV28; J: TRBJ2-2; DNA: TGTGCCAGCAGTTTCTCCCTACCGGGACAGCTGAACACCGGGGAGCTGTTTTTT; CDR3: CASSFSLPGQLNTGELFF
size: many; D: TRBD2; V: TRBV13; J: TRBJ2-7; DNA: TGTGCCAGCAGCTTAGGCCTAGCGGGACGCTACGAGCAGTACTTC; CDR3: CASSLGLAGRYEQYF
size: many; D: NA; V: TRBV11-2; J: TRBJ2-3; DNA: TGTGCCAGCGCGGGCGGGGCCCAGGTTTTCACAGATACGCAGTATTTT; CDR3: CASAGGAQVFTDTQYF